This T cell receptor beta chain was found in a study of shared clonotypes between healthy human individuals. Study summary: Samples came from two female and three male donors aged 18 to 49.

Ten immunoSEQ deep assay plates held the unsorted PBMC DNA. TCRdb's table, derived via immunoSEQ multiplex PCR, lists solely in-frame clones and lacks some. Of around 500,000 clones in the sample, about 82% were seen once. There were no recent acute infections or vaccinations among the donors, who were healthy HIV-negative adults. In unsorted samples, genomic DNA was obtained using roughly 99 million PBMCs. The receptor comes from a woman aged 40 to 50 in good health. Some clones in this sample may be carry-over from other donors' samples. The sample comprised PBMCs.

CDR3 residues: CASSPPHDRGQGNTIYF. CDR3 bases: TGTGCCAGCAGTCCGCCCCATGACAGGGGGCAGGGAAACACCATATATTTT. The chain links TRBV28 to TRBJ1-3; 10 nucleotides agree with TRBD1. Germline V gives CDR1 MDHEN, CDR2 SYDVKM. V was pared by 5 bases and J by 4 bases, with 11 bases of the junction left unmatched. The CDR3 covers 17 residues.